This T cell receptor (beta chain) was profiled in a study of cytomegalovirus exposure and HLA in healthy donors. Study-wide results and limits: For most TCR beta V segments, an earlier analysis put the productive rate at about 87% or about 30% of the time. Later analysis associated a missense DCLRE1C variant with TCR beta V- and J-gene trimming. The study flagged about 150 TCR beta chains as cytomegalovirus-associated.

As regards this clone: The antigen remains undetermined.

V dropped 4 bases and J dropped 5; count of bases not matched to a gene: 4. CDR1 and CDR2 (germline): MGHRA, YSYEKL. The CDR3 is made up of 13 amino acids. PCR involved 60 Vbeta and 13 Jbeta primers. In the original workflow: An analysis performed later counted 81 million or so unique TCR beta chains (approximately 11 million of them shared). TCRdb keeps only in-frame clones here, not all; method: immunoSEQ multiplex PCR. V, J and clone size are taken as reported in that table, and D and trimming were inferred from the DNA itself. Among approximately 200,000 clones listed, about four fifths were seen once.

The sequencing input was PBMCs. The rearrangement links TRBV4-1 to TRBJ2-7, with 8 bases aligning to TRBD1. The clonotype comes from a girl aged 10 to 17 in good health and CMV-seropositive. This CDR3 reads CASSLGQGHEQYF. CDR3 nucleotide sequence: TGCGCCAGCAGCCTTGGACAGGGCCACGAGCAGTACTTC.